The 12 T cell receptor beta chains in this list originate from one sample, sequenced in a study of Graves' ophthalmopathy and Graves' hyperthyroidism. Transcripts of RNA were the source for amplifying TCR beta CDR3 regions. Investigators did first-round RT-PCR with HTBI primers, then second-round multiplex PCR. Each CDR3 protein is one row after TCRdb ran MiXCR on the multiplex PCR reads. The sample holds just over 600,000 distinct CDR3 sequences; around a fifth are singletons and the top ten take 7.1%. Input material: peripheral blood. The receptors stem from a young woman with stable Graves' hyperthyroidism. Some clones in this sample may be carry-over from other donors' samples.

This clonotype was recorded at least ten times. The genes are TRBV5-1 and TRBJ1-2, with TRBD1 as a possible D gene (6 bases). V lost 5 bases to trimming and J lost 5 bases, with 16 bases between them. CDR1 and CDR2 (germline): SGHRS, YFSETQ. CDR3 length: 14 residues. CDR3 in DNA: TGCGCCAGCAGTTTAGGACAGACCACTTATGGCTACACCTTC. Translating it yields CASSLGQTTYGYTF.

At least ten counts were recorded for this clonotype. V and J are TRBV12-3 or TRBV12-4 and TRBJ2-2, with 12 bases identical to TRBD2. J lost 4 bases, V lost 6 bases, and 6 bases had no gene match. The CDR3 is 16 residues long. The CDR3 is CASRPGLAGSTGELFF. The CDR3 DNA follows: TGTGCCAGCAGGCCAGGACTAGCGGGGAGCACCGGGGAGCTGTTTTTT.

The V and J genes are TRBV20-1 and TRBJ2-2; weak D call: TRBD2 (5 bases). V shed 0 bases and J shed 6 bases, with 11 bases lying between them. CDR1 is DFQATT and CDR2 is SNEGSKA in the germline V gene (reference sequence). The CDR3 covers 14 residues. The CDR3 here is CSARDERDSGELFF. The CDR3 region has the DNA TGCAGTGCTAGAGATGAGAGGGATTCCGGGGAGCTGTTTTTT.

The rearrangement links TRBV6-2 or TRBV6-3 to TRBJ2-7, with 12 positions matching TRBD1. V shed 5 bases and J 2 bases; nucleotides not matched to a gene: 13. This CDR3 comprises 18 residues. CDR1 MNHEY and CDR2 SVGEGT come from the germline V gene. This chain's CDR3 is CASSPFPRDRGRTYEQYF. The CDR3 nucleotides are TGTGCCAGCAGTCCATTTCCCCGGGACAGGGGGCGAACCTACGAGCAGTACTTC.

This clonotype was seen more than once but under ten times. This sequence joins TRBV28 and TRBJ1-1, with unresolved D. The CDR3 covers 14 residues. The germline gives CDR1 MDHEN, CDR2 SYDVKM. V was trimmed by 6 bases and J by 1 base, leaving 12 bases between them. Here the CDR3 DNA reads TGTGCCAGCAGGCCCCAAACGGGGAACACTGAAGCTTTCTTT. This translates into CASRPQTGNTEAFF.

This clonotype has ten or more counts. The V call is TRBV6-1, the J call TRBJ1-2; 8 bases align to TRBD1. Germline V gene sequence: CDR1 MNHNS, CDR2 SASEGT. Trimming removed 6 bases from V and 4 bases from J; junction bases left unmatched: 7. The CDR3 contains 14 residues. The DNA for the CDR3 is TGTGCCAGCAGACCCACAGGGGGGGGCTATGGCTACACCTTC. Translation: CASRPTGGGYGYTF.

This chain connects TRBV18 to TRBJ1-5, with TRBD1 identical over 12 bases. Germline CDR1 and CDR2: KGHSH and LQKENI. The CDR3 extends over 15 amino acids. J was trimmed by 5 bases and V by 5 bases; bases with no gene match: 4. The CDR3 nucleotides are TGTGCCAGCTCAACGGGACAGGGGGCATATCAGCCCCAGCATTTT. Its translation is CASSTGQGAYQPQHF.

The CDR3 region has the DNA TGTGCCAGCAGCCCGCGTTACGGGGGAGGCGAGACCCAGTACTTC. This translates into CASSPRYGGGETQYF. This chain joins TRBV7-2 and TRBJ2-5, with a possible D match to TRBD2 (6 bases). CDR3 length: 15 residues. V gave up 5 bases and J gave up 5 bases, with 18 bases separating them. Per the germline V gene, CDR1 is SGHTA and CDR2 is FQGNSA.

This clonotype occurred many times. The rearrangement joins TRBV20-1 to TRBJ2-7; 10 bases agree with TRBD2. With 1 base clipped from V and 7 bases from J, the junction kept 7 bases outside the gene matches. Per the germline V gene, CDR1 is DFQATT and CDR2 is SNEGSKA (reference sequence). The CDR3 spans 14 residues. The CDR3 DNA reads as TGCAGTGCTAGAGCATTAGCGGGGGGATGGGAGCAGTACTTC. It encodes CSARALAGGWEQYF.

This clonotype was counted at least ten times. The rearrangement joins TRBV7-2 to TRBJ2-6, with D unresolved. In germline, CDR1 is SGHTA, CDR2 FQGNSA. The CDR3 length is 18 residues. V was trimmed by 6 bases and J by 0 bases, leaving 18 bases between them. The CDR3 is CASRSNGEAISGANVLTF. The CDR3 DNA reads TGTGCCAGCAGGTCTAACGGTGAGGCGATCTCTGGGGCCAACGTCCTGACTTTC.

This sequence joins TRBV5-5 and TRBJ1-6, with D unclear. This CDR3 spans 13 amino acids. Per germline, CDR1 SGHKS and CDR2 YYEKEE (reference sequence). V lost 1 base to trimming and J lost 11 bases, with 10 bases between them. This CDR3 is CASSLISQPPLHF. The CDR3 nucleotides are TGTGCCAGCAGCTTGATCTCACAGCCACCCCTCCACTTT. The full variable domain, its missing parts supplied by reference TRBV5-5 and TRBJ1-6, is DAGVTQSPTHLIKTRGQQVTLRCSPISGHKSVSWYQQVLGQGPQFIFQYYEKEERGRGNFPDRFSARQFPNYSSELNVNALLLGDSALYLCASSLISQPPLHFGNGTRLTVT.

The V call is TRBV15, the J call TRBJ1-3; no firm D call. Germline CDR1 reads LNHNV; CDR2 reads YYDKDF (reference sequence). V lost 0 bases to trimming and J lost 1 base, with 7 bases between them. This CDR3 spans 15 amino acids. CDR3 residues: CATSRDPGSGNTIYF. DNA of the CDR3: TGTGCCACCAGCAGAGATCCCGGATCTGGAAACACCATATATTTT.